This passage covers 3 T cell receptor beta chains from one sample sequenced in a study of T cell responses to AZD1222 COVID-19 vaccine. The protocol was immunoSEQ multiplex PCR, while the TCRdb copy is restricted to in-frame clones and leaves out a portion. Among about 150,000 clones, 85% to 90% were seen once, and the ten largest hold roughly 5.1%. Sample: peripheral blood, taken 28 days after the second AZD1222 dose. All receptors come from an adult who received the AZD1222 COVID-19 vaccine.

The V and J genes are TRBV3-1 (or the pseudogene TRBV3-2) and TRBJ2-4; TRBD1 matches 8 bases. The CDR3 is made up of 18 amino acids. V dropped 3 bases and J dropped 0; count of bases not matched to a gene: 10. Germline CDR1 and CDR2: LGHDT and YNNKEL (reference sequence). This chain's CDR3 is CASSHLSQGGLAKNIQYF. CDR3 nucleotide sequence: TGTGCCAGCAGCCACCTCTCACAGGGGGGTTTAGCCAAAAACATTCAGTACTTC.

This chain connects TRBV5-1 to TRBJ2-1, with unresolved D. V lost 3 bases, J lost 4 bases, and 11 bases lay in between. This CDR3 is built from 14 residues. CDR1 is SGHRS and CDR2 is YFSETQ in the germline V gene. DNA for the CDR3: TGCGCCAGCAGCTCCGACGCTCAGTACAATGAGCAGTTCTTC. Its translation: CASSSDAQYNEQFF.

The chain has TRBV10-1 and TRBJ2-7; TRBD1 might be the D (6 bases). The CDR3 contains 12 residues. V was clipped by 7 bases and J by 0 bases, with 7 bases between them. The germline V gene encodes CDR1 WNHNN and CDR2 SYGVQD (reference sequence). CDR3 nucleotides: TGCGCCAGCACGGACAGCTCCTACGAGCAGTACTTC. Encoded protein: CASTDSSYEQYF.